Below are 32 T cell receptor beta chains sequenced from a single sample in a study of T-cell reconstitution after alpha-beta-depleted transplantation in children. For TCRbeta, the library was prepared with unique molecular identifiers. Using its own MiXCR run on the PCR reads, TCRdb lists one record per CDR3 protein. There are 500,000 to 650,000 distinct CDR3 sequences in the sample; over 10% occur only once, and about 15% lies in the top ten. This specimen consisted of PBMCs, mostly from graft donor cells, obtained 180 days after TCRalphabeta/CD19-depleted stem cell transplant. All receptors derive from a female patient aged 2 to 10 who had a stem cell transplant for aplastic anemia, so the T cells may come from the graft donor.

This clonotype has ten or more counts. The genes are TRBV20-1 and TRBJ2-5, with D possibly TRBD2 on 6 matching bases. The CDR3 spans 14 residues. Trimming left V 4 bases short and J 1 base short, with 13 bases between. Germline V gene sequence: CDR1 DFQATT, CDR2 SNEGSKA (reference sequence). Here the CDR3 DNA reads TGCAGTGCTAATCTTCTAGCGACCCAAGAGACCCAGTACTTC. Protein sequence: CSANLLATQETQYF.

This clonotype was counted many times. The chain recombines TRBV5-1 with TRBJ1-1; TRBD1 is a possible D gene (5 bases). CDR1 and CDR2 from the germline V gene are SGHRS and YFSETQ. This CDR3 spans 17 amino acids. The germline V and J ends were trimmed by 0 bases and 1 base, with 16 bases remaining between them. The DNA of the CDR3 is TGCGCCAGCAGCTTGGAGTCCGGGACCGGGGGGAACACTGAAGCTTTCTTT. Translated, it gives CASSLESGTGGNTEAFF.

The rearrangement links TRBV20-1 to TRBJ2-5, with 8 nucleotides matching TRBD2. Germline V gene lookup returns CDR1 DFQATT and CDR2 SNEGSKA (reference sequence). V lost 6 bases, J lost 5 bases, and 23 bases stayed unmatched. This CDR3 region has 18 residues. The CDR3 protein is CSAPGRISGALGVETQYF. The CDR3 DNA reads TGCAGTGCCCCTGGGCGGATTAGCGGGGCTCTAGGTGTGGAGACCCAGTACTTC.

CDR3 DNA sequence: TGTGCCAGCAGAACGAGAGCGGGGAGCACAGATACGCAGTATTTT. This gives the protein CASRTRAGSTDTQYF. The chain is built from TRBV6-2 or TRBV6-3 and TRBJ2-3; 7 nucleotides match TRBD2. Trimming removed 6 bases from V and 0 bases from J; junction bases left unmatched: 6. CDR3 length: 15 amino acids. CDR1 and CDR2 (germline): MNHEY, SVGEGT.

The genes are TRBV9 and TRBJ2-7; D might be TRBD2 (6 bases). V shed 4 bases and J shed 10 bases, with 18 bases lying between them. Germline CDR1 reads SGDLS; CDR2 reads YYNGEE. The CDR3 totals 13 residues. This CDR3 reads CASSLRATGEQYF. The CDR3 nucleotides read TGTGCCAGCAGCCTAAGGGCCACGGGAGAACAGTACTTC.

This clonotype turned up a few times. This sequence joins TRBV7-2 and TRBJ1-4, with 10 bases fitting TRBD1. Germline V gives CDR1 SGHTA, CDR2 FQGNSA. V shed 5 bases, J shed 5 bases, and the junction held 8 bases outside the gene matches. The CDR3 totals 16 residues. The CDR3 region is CASSPFGTGENEKLFF. CDR3 sequence (DNA): TGTGCCAGCAGCCCTTTTGGGACAGGGGAAAATGAAAAACTGTTTTTT.

The chain couples TRBV10-3 to TRBJ2-5; D is perhaps TRBD1 (5 bases). Germline assignment: CDR1 ENHRY and CDR2 SYGVKD. The CDR3 spans 13 residues. Trimming removed 3 bases at V and 4 bases at J, with 9 bases between. The CDR3 DNA is TGTGCCATCAGTGAAGGGGCAGTAGAGACCCAGTACTTC. Protein sequence: CAISEGAVETQYF.

This sequence joins TRBV28 and TRBJ2-7, with 12 bases lining up with TRBD1. The germline V gene has CDR1 MDHEN and CDR2 SYDVKM. The CDR3 contains 17 residues. The V segment lost 0 bases and the J segment 6 bases; nucleotides outside the gene matches: 9. For the CDR3, the DNA is TGTGCCAGCAGTTTATGGGGGGGGGACAGGGGGCACCGCGAGCAGTACTTC. It translates to CASSLWGGDRGHREQYF. Full variable domain (remainder filled in from reference TRBV28 and TRBJ2-7): DVKVTQSSRYLVKRTGEKVFLECVQDMDHENMFWYRQDPGLGLRLIYFSYDVKMKEKGDIPEGYSVSREKKERFSLILESASTNQTSMYLCASSLWGGDRGHREQYFGPGTRLTVT.

The chain has TRBV6-1 and TRBJ2-2; tentatively, D is TRBD2 (6 bases). The germline CDR1 and CDR2 sequences are MNHNS and SASEGT. The CDR3 has 15 residues. The V and J ends lost 6 bases and 4 bases respectively, with 15 bases between them. This chain's CDR3 is CASSPRGGGTGELFF. The DNA for the CDR3 is TGTGCCAGCAGCCCGCGGGGTGGGGGCACCGGGGAGCTGTTTTTT.

Here the CDR3 DNA reads TGCGCCAGCAGCTGGCTCCGGGACCTTGGCATATCATTGGGCCCTAACTATGGCTACACCTTC. This gives the protein CASSWLRDLGISLGPNYGYTF. This chain links TRBV5-1 with TRBJ1-2; D is possibly TRBD1 (5 bases). Germline V gene data show CDR1 as SGHRS and CDR2 as YFSETQ. The length of the CDR3 is 21 residues. The V end was cut by 3 bases, the J end by 0 bases, with 30 bases between.

The V call is TRBV18, the J call TRBJ2-3, with TRBD1 identical over 8 bases. This CDR3 contains 15 residues. CDR1 and CDR2 (germline): KGHSH, LQKENI. V was pared by 6 bases and J by 0 bases, with 5 bases of the junction left unmatched. CDR3 region: CASSPWDRSTDTQYF. In DNA form, the CDR3 reads TGTGCCAGCTCTCCGTGGGACAGGAGCACAGATACGCAGTATTTT.

This clonotype was seen repeatedly, ten times or more. The rearrangement joins TRBV12-3 or TRBV12-4 to TRBJ2-3; 13 bases agree with TRBD2. The ends lost 6 bases at V and 9 bases at J; junction bases unmatched: 9. The CDR3 covers 15 residues. As DNA, the CDR3 is TGTGCCAGCAGCCAGGGACTAGCGGGAAAAAGAACGCAGTATTTT. It specifies CASSQGLAGKRTQYF.

This sequence joins TRBV6-2 or TRBV6-3 and TRBJ1-1, with 7 bases that match TRBD1. V was pared by 6 bases and J by 1 base, with 5 bases of the junction left unmatched. The V gene's germline CDR1 is MNHEY and CDR2 SVGEGT. The CDR3 is made up of 14 amino acids. As DNA, the CDR3 is TGTGCCAGCAGCGACAGGGACGCGAACACTGAAGCTTTCTTT. It codes for CASSDRDANTEAFF.

This clonotype has only a few counts. This rearrangement joins TRBV6-1 to TRBJ1-5; no clear D. There are 15 residues in the CDR3. V lost 7 bases and J 3 bases, leaving 16 bases between the germline ends. The germline V gene has CDR1 MNHNS and CDR2 SASEGT. This chain's CDR3 is CASKNGSPHNQPQHF. The CDR3 nucleotides read TGTGCCAGCAAAAACGGGTCTCCCCACAATCAGCCCCAGCATTTT.

V usage is TRBV12-3 or TRBV12-4 and J usage is TRBJ1-4, with 7 bases fitting TRBD1. Unmatched junction bases numbered 3, after V lost 0 bases and J lost 5 bases. The CDR3 sequence is 15 residues long. CDR3 coding DNA: TGTGCCAGCAGTTTAGCGGCAGGGGGAAATGAAAAACTGTTTTTT. Residues: CASSLAAGGNEKLFF.

The chain uses TRBV7-2 and TRBJ2-7, with D perhaps assigned TRBD1 or TRBD2 (5 bases each). The length of the CDR3 is 17 residues. Trimming took off 3 bases at V and 0 bases at J, with 18 bases between the two ends. Germline V gives CDR1 SGHTA, CDR2 FQGNSA. CDR3 amino acids: CASSFKTGTPSSYEQYV. CDR3 coding DNA: TGTGCCAGCAGCTTTAAAACCGGGACCCCGAGCTCCTACGAGCAGTACGTC.

Here the CDR3 reads CASSSPGRNYEQYF. DNA for the CDR3: TGTGCCAGCAGTTCCCCCGGACGGAACTACGAGCAGTACTTC. The chain employs TRBV12-3 or TRBV12-4 and TRBJ2-7; D gene ambiguous. The CDR3 covers 14 residues. With 4 bases removed from V and 3 bases from J, the gap between germline ends came to 13 bases.

The CDR3: CASTYWGRTGNTIYF. The DNA for the CDR3 is TGTGCCAGCACTTACTGGGGCCGGACGGGAAACACCATATATTTT. The chain employs TRBV12-3 or TRBV12-4 and TRBJ1-3; TRBD1 is a possible D gene (5 bases). Deletions cut 7 bases from V and 4 bases from J, with 17 bases between. There are 15 residues in the CDR3.

The chain employs TRBV18 and TRBJ2-7; 10 nucleotides agree with TRBD2. The V and J ends lost 4 bases and 2 bases, in that order; junction bases with no gene match: 11. The CDR3 extends over 17 amino acids. From germline, CDR1 is KGHSH and CDR2 LQKENI. The CDR3 nucleotides are TGTGCCAGCTCACAGGCAGCCACACTAGCGGGGACCTACGAGCAGTACGTC. Protein: CASSQAATLAGTYEQYV.

There are many counts of this clonotype. V usage is TRBV20-1 and J usage is TRBJ2-3, with 10 bases fitting TRBD2. The germline CDR1 and CDR2 sequences are DFQATT and SNEGSKA (reference sequence). The CDR3 loop spans 14 amino acids. Trimming cost V 6 bases and J 2 bases; bases outside gene matches: 5. CDR3 residues: CSASLAGNTDTQYF. CDR3 in DNA: TGCAGTGCATCACTAGCGGGGAACACAGATACGCAGTATTTT.

This clonotype was observed at least ten times. The chain is built from TRBV2 and TRBJ1-3; D perhaps matches TRBD1 (5 bases). The germline V and J ends were trimmed by 5 bases and 1 base, with 9 bases remaining between them. The germline CDR1 and CDR2 sequences are SNHLY and FYNNEI. This CDR3 is 14 amino acids long. CDR3 nucleotides: TGTGCCAGCAGTTGGGGGTCTTCTGGAAACACCATATATTTT. This translates into CASSWGSSGNTIYF.

This clonotype has at least ten counts. The chain carries TRBV6-5 and TRBJ2-7; no clear D. The CDR3 is made up of 14 amino acids. Germline CDR1 MNHEY, CDR2 SVGAGI. V lost 2 bases to trimming and J lost 3 bases, with 11 bases between them. The CDR3 sequence is CASSYRVKVYEQYF. CDR3 DNA: TGTGCCAGCAGTTACAGGGTGAAGGTCTACGAGCAGTACTTC.

The chain recombines TRBV6-2 or TRBV6-3 with TRBJ2-5; D gene ambiguous. CDR3 length equals 17 residues. Germline CDR1 and CDR2: MNHEY and SVGEGT. Trimming shortened V by 8 bases and J by 0 bases, and 22 bases separated the two germline ends. CDR3 sequence reads: CASLPVGMATYQETQYF. CDR3 DNA sequence: TGTGCCAGCCTCCCAGTAGGAATGGCGACTTACCAAGAGACCCAGTACTTC.

The chain is built from TRBV3-1 and TRBJ2-1; D ambiguous. Looked up from germline, CDR1 is LGHDT and CDR2 is YNNKEL (reference sequence). The CDR3 is 15 amino acids. The germline V and J ends were trimmed by 10 bases and 9 bases, with 25 bases remaining between them. CDR3 loop: CAINPQEKGKGEQFF. Here the CDR3 DNA reads TGTGCCATCAACCCCCAAGAAAAAGGAAAGGGTGAGCAGTTCTTC.

V is TRBV12-3 or TRBV12-4 and J is TRBJ2-6; D is tentatively TRBD1 or TRBD2 (5 bases each). V was pared by 4 bases and J by 4 bases, with 11 bases between. The CDR3 loop spans 15 amino acids. The DNA of the CDR3 is TGTGCCAGCAGTTGGGGGACGGGCGGGGCCAACGTCCTGACTTTC. Translated, it gives CASSWGTGGANVLTF.

Points on this clonotype: The germline gene is not matched at one end of the junction; a read error may be the cause. The gene calls are TRBV5-6 and TRBJ1-1; TRBD1 might be the D (5 bases). The CDR3 is made up of 13 amino acids. Per the germline V gene, CDR1 is SGHDT and CDR2 is YYEEEE. CDR3 DNA: TGCGCGACTTCGGGGGATCCTCCCACTGAAGCTTTCTTT. Encoded protein: CATSGDPPTEAFF.

The V gene is TRBV4-3, the J gene TRBJ2-5, with TRBD2 identical over 10 bases. Germline V CDR1 and CDR2: LGHNA, YSLEER. The CDR3 contains 16 residues. V lost 4 bases and J lost 3; bases outside the gene matches: 8. CDR3 in amino acids: CASSPHVTSGKETQYF. The CDR3 DNA reads as TGCGCCAGCAGCCCCCACGTAACTAGCGGGAAAGAGACCCAGTACTTC.

This clonotype was counted a few times. This chain uses TRBV10-3 with TRBJ1-5; D may be TRBD1 (6 bases). Germline CDR1 ENHRY, CDR2 SYGVKD. Deletions cut 4 bases from V and 5 bases from J, with 9 bases between. This CDR3 comprises 13 residues. The CDR3 spells CAISVNRDQPQHF. The CDR3 DNA follows: TGTGCCATCAGTGTGAACAGGGATCAGCCCCAGCATTTT.

The rearrangement joins TRBV23-1 to TRBJ2-1, with 11 bases aligning to TRBD2. TRBV23-1 is labeled an ORF, and its function is uncertain. V was clipped by 4 bases and J by 6 bases; unmatched bases: 14. The CDR3 runs to 18 residues. The CDR3 sequence: CASSPLTSLAGEGNEQFF. The CDR3 DNA reads TGCGCCAGCAGTCCCTTAACTTCACTAGCGGGAGAGGGCAATGAGCAGTTCTTC.

The chain couples TRBV6-2 or TRBV6-3 to TRBJ2-7, with D tentatively TRBD1 (6 bases). Trimming removed 6 bases from V and 6 bases from J, with 21 bases in between. Germline CDR1 is MNHEY and CDR2 is SVGEGT. The CDR3 length is 15 residues. CDR3 loop: CASSRAGTLVSEQYV. Here the CDR3 DNA reads TGTGCCAGCAGCAGAGCCGGGACACTCGTCTCCGAGCAGTACGTC.

This chain connects TRBV7-9 to TRBJ2-7; TRBD1 might be the D (6 bases). Germline V gives CDR1 SEHNR, CDR2 FQNEAQ (reference sequence). V was trimmed by 5 bases and J by 4 bases, leaving 12 bases between them. This CDR3 comprises 13 residues. In nucleotides, the CDR3 is TGTGCCAGCAGCCCCCCACAGGGATACGAGCAGTACGTC. Translating it yields CASSPPQGYEQYV.

Ten or more counts support this clonotype. The chain combines TRBV5-1 with TRBJ2-7; possibly TRBD1 for D (6 bases). From germline, CDR1 is SGHRS and CDR2 YFSETQ. V was trimmed by 3 bases and J by 5 bases, leaving 15 bases between them. The CDR3 is 14 residues long. The CDR3 reads CASSSQGPPHEQYF. As DNA, the CDR3 is TGCGCCAGCAGCTCACAGGGACCCCCACACGAGCAGTACTTC.